This TCR beta chain was observed in a study of shared clonotypes between healthy human individuals. General study points: The researchers took only blood, and tissue repertoires probably look different.

Genomic DNA of each subset was evenly split across several immunoSEQ plates. Sorted subsets were amplified in replicate PCRs using 200 ng DNA, 32,000 or so T cell genomes. TCRdb's table, derived via immunoSEQ multiplex PCR, lists solely in-frame clones and lacks some. This sample has 1.4 million to 1.5 million clones; roughly 97% occur once, and the top ten carry roughly 1.1%. Donors, without exception, were Caucasian adults residing in Nashville, Tennessee. A note on this clone: Its antigen remains unknown.

The V gene's germline CDR1 is SEHNR and CDR2 FQNEAQ (reference sequence). The CDR3 is 13 amino acids. Trimming removed 5 bases from V and 9 bases from J; junction bases left unmatched: 7. V gene TRBV7-9 combines with J gene TRBJ2-1, with 7 bases matching TRBD2. This TCR was sampled from a man between 25 and 39 years old in good health. The sample consisted of naive CD4+ T cells sorted from blood. Subset denoted: CD45RA+ positively selected. The CDR3 nucleotides are TGTGCCAGCAGCCCGGGGGGAAGGGGTGAGCAGTTCTTC. This encodes CASSPGGRGEQFF. Using reference TRBV7-9 and TRBJ2-1 for the parts outside the CDR3, the full variable domain is DTGVSQNPRHKITKRGQNVTFRCDPISEHNRLYWYRQTLGQGPEFLTYFQNEAQLEKSRLLSDRFSAERPKGSFSTLEIQRTEQGDSAMYLCASSPGGRGEQFFGPGTRLTVL.